This TCR beta chain was captured by sequencing in a study of cytomegalovirus exposure and HLA in healthy donors. PCR amplification relied on 60 Vbeta primers (plus 13 Jbeta primers). Data came from immunoSEQ multiplex PCR; TCRdb stores just in-frame clones and leaves some out. In the table there are approximately 180,000 clones, roughly four fifths of which are singletons. The CDR3 is 15 residues long. The germline CDR1 and CDR2 sequences are LNHNV and YYDKDF (reference sequence). Trimming stripped 1 base from V and 0 bases from J, with 10 bases between. The material sequenced was PBMCs. This sequence joins TRBV15 and TRBJ2-7; possibly TRBD2 for D (5 bases). This TCR came from a male donor in good health and CMV-seronegative. CDR3 loop: CATSRGTQSSYEQYF. CDR3 DNA sequence: TGTGCCACCAGCAGAGGGACTCAAAGCTCCTACGAGCAGTACTTC.